This T cell receptor (beta chain) originates from a study of T cell responses to AZD1222 COVID-19 vaccine (dated by TCRdb to the early 2020s). As for the study more broadly: AZD1222 recipients with second doses at about 4 weeks or about 12 weeks were pooled, because spike-specific TCR depth and breadth did not differ between schedules. Trial participants were enrolled by age into subgroups of 18-55, 56-69 and 70-plus years, and approximately 150, 30 and 60 TCR-sequenced participants, respectively, were included in these subgroups. A total of approximately 250 trial participants underwent TCR sequencing, of whom nearly 210 had received two doses of AZD1222 and 26 had received two doses of the MenACWY control vaccine. The research as a whole found: The vaccine-associated CD4 TCRs covered the entire spike protein, and the dominant responses fell in regions 160-218 and 743-854. Conclusions about previously exposed vaccinees are limited, since just six or seven AZD1222 recipients were seropositive for SARS-CoV-2 at baseline. After two AZD1222 doses, both the breadth and the depth of spike-specific TCRs were significantly higher than at day 0 and than in MenACWY recipients. In the small 56-69-year group, the increase in depth fell short of significance, most likely because of low power. Participants were mostly white British and included more females than males, and it was suggested by the authors that clonal diversity may have been underestimated. Epitopes outside the regions mutated in the B.1.351 and B.1.1.7 variants were reportedly recognized by nearly half of the unique spike-specific TCRs. No day 14 peak-response samples were available, so repertoires were characterized only after the peak T cell response.

Concerning this clone itself: What this receptor recognizes is not known. The record has no base qualities; no much larger clone is one base away.

The CDR3 regions of human TCRbeta chains were analyzed by immunosequencing. The original pipeline was this. TCRs in the repertoires were matched against a reference library of SARS-CoV-2-specific TCRs that had been generated with the MIRA antigen-specificity platform. Breadth was defined as the fraction of unique TCRs that were SARS-CoV-2-associated. Depth was defined as the fraction of total T cells that were SARS-CoV-2-associated. Each spike-specific TCR was assigned to its reactive spike region and to a CD4 or CD8 class using the MIRA data. Log10-transformed breadth and depth values were compared by one-way ANOVA with Sidak's multiple comparisons tests. TCRdb took this table from immuneACCESS and kept in-frame rearrangements with V and J called. Such tables lack part of the clones; where checked against another copy, unresolved V genes explain under half of the gap, and the rest is unexplained. That table supplies the V and J calls and clone size; D and trimming were determined from the DNA. This sample comprises some 180,000 clones, 70% to 90% of them detected only once. Roughly 0.5% of the sample is taken by the ten largest.

Explained via the paper, the time point label denotes: baseline before first vaccination. Vaccinee samples were obtained from the UK trials COV001 and COV002, which included a single-blind randomized controlled phase 2/3 trial of AZD1222 (ChAdOx1 nCoV-19) in healthy adults. For TCRbeta chain sequencing, PBMC samples were collected from trial participants at day 0 and at day 28 after the second dose. Here V drops 2 bases and J drops 0 bases, and the junction holds 5 bases not matched to any gene. The CDR3 spans 18 residues, from the cysteine through the phenylalanine. Just CDR3 DNA is preserved here, 54 bases in frame from base 1. CDR1 and CDR2 are read off the germline V gene as SGDLS and YYNGEE.

The sequenced sample was peripheral blood, obtained on day 0 of AZD1222 vaccination. The rearranged chain carries TRBV9 and TRBJ2-2, and 12 junctional nucleotides match TRBD2. This clonotype was sampled from an adult in good health. The CDR3 here reads CASSVTSGGPANTGELFF. The DNA sequence is as follows: TGTGCCAGCAGCGTTACTAGCGGGGGGCCCGCGAACACCGGGGAGCTGTTTTTT.